This is a list of T cell receptor beta chains from one sample in a study of control samples from healthy donors and cancer patients. Only in-frame clones appear in the TCRdb table, and some are missing; sequencing was by immunoSEQ multiplex PCR. The repertoire holds roughly 39,000 clones, with 90% to 95% as singletons. Input material: blood. The origin of the receptors is a woman in her 50s in good health. Both conserved end residues are part of each CDR3. D genes are given only for firm matches. A clone size is listed for some rows: how often the clone was seen (once, few, many), or a class if it is expanded.

V gene: TRBV6-5
clone size: once
J gene: TRBJ1-3
D gene: .
CDR3 length: 13
CDR3 protein: CASSPFTGNTIYF
CDR3 DNA: TGTGCCAGCAGCCCGTTCACTGGAAACACCATATATTTT

V gene: TRBV11-2
clone size: once
J gene: TRBJ2-4
D gene: .
CDR3 length: 15
CDR3 protein: CASSLVWAEKNIQYF
CDR3 DNA: TGTGCCAGCAGCTTAGTTTGGGCCGAGAAAAACATTCAGTACTTC

V gene: TRBV6-2/TRBV6-3
clone size: .
J gene: TRBJ1-1
D gene: .
CDR3 length: 14
CDR3 protein: CASSYAGDLGEAFF
CDR3 DNA: TGTGCCAGTAGTTACGCAGGGGACCTGGGAGAAGCTTTCTTT

V gene: TRBV24-1
clone size: .
J gene: TRBJ2-1
D gene: TRBD2
CDR3 length: 15
CDR3 protein: CATSDWRGAGNEQFF
CDR3 DNA: TGTGCCACCAGTGATTGGCGGGGGGCTGGAAATGAGCAGTTCTTC

V gene: TRBV12-3/TRBV12-4
clone size: .
J gene: TRBJ1-1
D gene: .
CDR3 length: 12
CDR3 protein: CATTSGGTEAFF
CDR3 DNA: TGTGCCACCACGAGTGGGGGCACTGAAGCTTTCTTT

V gene: TRBV7-2
clone size: .
J gene: TRBJ1-2
D gene: .
CDR3 length: 15
CDR3 protein: CASSFSQEANYGYTF
CDR3 DNA: TGTGCCAGCAGCTTCTCCCAGGAAGCCAACTATGGCTACACCTTC

V gene: TRBV9
clone size: once
J gene: TRBJ2-3
D gene: TRBD1
CDR3 length: 15
CDR3 protein: CASSVGGQGIDTQYF
CDR3 DNA: TGTGCCAGCAGCGTAGGGGGACAGGGTATAGATACGCAGTATTTT

V gene: TRBV11-2
clone size: .
J gene: TRBJ2-1
D gene: TRBD2
CDR3 length: 16
CDR3 protein: CASSSYSGGAENEQFF
CDR3 DNA: TGTGCCAGCAGCTCCTATAGCGGGGGGGCCGAGAATGAGCAGTTCTTC

V gene: TRBV5-1
clone size: .
J gene: TRBJ2-2
D gene: .
CDR3 length: 11
CDR3 protein: CASSLAGELFF
CDR3 DNA: TGCGCCAGCAGCTTAGCAGGGGAGCTGTTTTTT

V gene: TRBV29-1
clone size: .
J gene: TRBJ2-7
D gene: TRBD2
CDR3 length: 13
CDR3 protein: CSVGGGGVSEQYF
CDR3 DNA: TGCAGCGTTGGGGGCGGGGGGGTATCGGAGCAGTACTTC

V gene: TRBV7-8
clone size: once
J gene: TRBJ2-2
D gene: .
CDR3 length: 11
CDR3 protein: CASSLTGELFF
CDR3 DNA: TGTGCCAGCAGCTTAACCGGGGAGCTGTTTTTT

V gene: TRBV27
clone size: .
J gene: TRBJ1-1
D gene: .
CDR3 length: 13
CDR3 protein: CASTRLGGTEAFF
CDR3 DNA: TGTGCCAGCACCCGACTCGGGGGAACTGAAGCTTTCTTT

V gene: TRBV28
clone size: .
J gene: TRBJ1-2
D gene: .
CDR3 length: 16
CDR3 protein: CASTSGADEAGYGYTF
CDR3 DNA: TGTGCCAGCACCTCCGGGGCAGATGAGGCAGGCTATGGCTACACCTTC

V gene: TRBV27
clone size: once
J gene: TRBJ2-6
D gene: TRBD1
CDR3 length: 15
CDR3 protein: CASRSTGAGANVLTF
CDR3 DNA: TGTGCCAGCAGATCTACAGGGGCTGGGGCCAACGTCCTGACTTTC

V gene: TRBV25-1
clone size: .
J gene: TRBJ1-4
D gene: .
CDR3 length: 11
CDR3 protein: CASSRAEKLFF
CDR3 DNA: TGTGCCAGTAGCAGGGCCGAAAAACTGTTTTTT

V gene: TRBV6-5
clone size: .
J gene: TRBJ2-7
D gene: .
CDR3 length: 13
CDR3 protein: CASSYSVQHEQYF
CDR3 DNA: TGTGCCAGCAGTTACTCCGTGCAACACGAGCAGTACTTC

V gene: TRBV7-4
clone size: .
J gene: TRBJ2-7
D gene: .
CDR3 length: 20
CDR3 protein: CASTSKPPFGYDRRSYEQYF
CDR3 DNA: TGTGCCAGCACCTCTAAACCACCATTTGGTTACGACAGGCGATCCTACGAGCAGTACTTC

V gene: TRBV7-9
clone size: .
J gene: TRBJ2-3
D gene: TRBD1
CDR3 length: 18
CDR3 protein: CASSSQKPGQGSTDTQYF
CDR3 DNA: TGTGCCAGCAGCTCTCAAAAACCGGGACAGGGGAGCACAGATACGCAGTATTTT

V gene: TRBV3-1/TRBV3-2
clone size: .
J gene: TRBJ1-1
D gene: .
CDR3 length: 11
CDR3 protein: CASKGSTEAFF
CDR3 DNA: TGTGCCAGCAAAGGGAGCACTGAAGCTTTCTTT

V gene: TRBV6-2/TRBV6-3
clone size: .
J gene: TRBJ2-7
D gene: TRBD1
CDR3 length: 13
CDR3 protein: CASSGTELYEQYF
CDR3 DNA: TGTGCCAGCAGTGGGACAGAACTTTACGAGCAGTACTTC

V gene: TRBV7-2
clone size: once
J gene: TRBJ2-2
D gene: .
CDR3 length: 17
CDR3 protein: CASSPFETSRRTGELFF
CDR3 DNA: TGTGCCAGCAGCCCTTTCGAAACTTCACGGAGAACCGGGGAGCTGTTTTTT

V gene: TRBV7-2
clone size: .
J gene: TRBJ2-2
D gene: TRBD2
CDR3 length: 13
CDR3 protein: CASSLGGGGELFF
CDR3 DNA: TGTGCCAGCAGCTTAGGGGGGGGCGGGGAGCTGTTTTTT

V gene: TRBV2
clone size: .
J gene: TRBJ2-2
D gene: TRBD1
CDR3 length: 16
CDR3 protein: CASTRQGTRNTGELFF
CDR3 DNA: TGTGCCAGCACCCGACAGGGGACAAGGAACACCGGGGAGCTGTTTTTT

V gene: TRBV7-9
clone size: .
J gene: TRBJ1-1
D gene: .
CDR3 length: 16
CDR3 protein: CASSLEGGHPLTEAFF
CDR3 DNA: TGTGCCAGCAGCTTAGAAGGCGGTCACCCCCTCACTGAAGCTTTCTTT

V gene: TRBV4-1
clone size: .
J gene: TRBJ1-1
D gene: TRBD1
CDR3 length: 15
CDR3 protein: CASSTSGGLNTEAFF
CDR3 DNA: TGCGCCAGCAGCACCTCAGGGGGGCTCAACACTGAAGCTTTCTTT